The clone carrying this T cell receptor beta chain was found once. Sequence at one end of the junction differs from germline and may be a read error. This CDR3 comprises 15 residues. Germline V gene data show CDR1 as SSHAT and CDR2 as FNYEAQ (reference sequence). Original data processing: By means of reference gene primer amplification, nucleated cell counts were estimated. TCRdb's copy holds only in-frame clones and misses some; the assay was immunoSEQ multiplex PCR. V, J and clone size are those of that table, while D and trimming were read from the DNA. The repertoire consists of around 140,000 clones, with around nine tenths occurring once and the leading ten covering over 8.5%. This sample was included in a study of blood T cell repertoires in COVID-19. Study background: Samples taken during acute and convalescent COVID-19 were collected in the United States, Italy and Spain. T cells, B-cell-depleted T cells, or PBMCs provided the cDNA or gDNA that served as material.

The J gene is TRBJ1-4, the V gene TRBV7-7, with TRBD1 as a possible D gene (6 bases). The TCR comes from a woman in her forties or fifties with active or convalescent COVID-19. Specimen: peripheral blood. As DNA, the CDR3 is TGTGCTAGCAGCACGTCCCCAGGGGTTGGAGAAAAACTGTTTTTT. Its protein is CASSTSPGVGEKLFF.